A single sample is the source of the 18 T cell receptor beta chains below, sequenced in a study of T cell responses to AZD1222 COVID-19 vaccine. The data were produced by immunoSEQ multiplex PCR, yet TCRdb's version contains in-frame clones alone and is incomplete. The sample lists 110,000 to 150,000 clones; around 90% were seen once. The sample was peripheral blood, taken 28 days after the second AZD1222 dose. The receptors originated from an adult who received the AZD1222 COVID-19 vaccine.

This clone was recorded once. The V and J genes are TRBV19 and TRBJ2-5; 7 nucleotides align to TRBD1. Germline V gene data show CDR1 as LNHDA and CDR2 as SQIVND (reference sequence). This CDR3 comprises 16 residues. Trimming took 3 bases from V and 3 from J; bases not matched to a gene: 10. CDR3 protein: CASSMRTGEVKETQYF. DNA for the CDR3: TGTGCCAGTAGTATGAGGACAGGTGAGGTGAAAGAGACCCAGTACTTC.

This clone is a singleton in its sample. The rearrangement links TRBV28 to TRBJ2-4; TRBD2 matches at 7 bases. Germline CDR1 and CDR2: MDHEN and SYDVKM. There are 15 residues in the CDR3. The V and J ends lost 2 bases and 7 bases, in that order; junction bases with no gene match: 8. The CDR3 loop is CASSLIAGVRNIQYF. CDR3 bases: TGTGCCAGCAGTTTAATCGCGGGAGTGAGGAACATTCAGTACTTC.

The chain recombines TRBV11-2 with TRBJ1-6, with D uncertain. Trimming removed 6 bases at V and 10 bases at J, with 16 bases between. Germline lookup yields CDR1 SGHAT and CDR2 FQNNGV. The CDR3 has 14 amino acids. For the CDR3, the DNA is TGTGCCAGCAGTTTGATCGACTCGGGATCACCCCTCCACTTT. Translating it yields CASSLIDSGSPLHF. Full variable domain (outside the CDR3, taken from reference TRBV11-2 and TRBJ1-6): EAGVAQSPRYKIIEKRQSVAFWCNPISGHATLYWYQQILGQGPKLLIQFQNNGVVDDSQLPKDRFSAERLKGVDSTLKIQPAKLEDSAVYLCASSLIDSGSPLHFGNGTRLTVT.

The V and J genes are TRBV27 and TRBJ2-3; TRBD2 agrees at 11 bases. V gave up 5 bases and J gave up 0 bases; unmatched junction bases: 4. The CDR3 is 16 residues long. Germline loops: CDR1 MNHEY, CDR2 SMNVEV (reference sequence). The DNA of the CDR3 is TGTGCCAGCAGTACCCGGACTAGCGGGAGCACAGATACGCAGTATTTT. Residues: CASSTRTSGSTDTQYF.

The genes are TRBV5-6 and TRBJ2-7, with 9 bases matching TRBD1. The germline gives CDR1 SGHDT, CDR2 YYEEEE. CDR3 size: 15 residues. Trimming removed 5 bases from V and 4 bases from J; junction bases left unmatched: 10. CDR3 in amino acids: CASSALRQGVYEQYF. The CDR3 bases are TGTGCCAGCAGTGCGTTGAGACAGGGGGTATACGAGCAGTACTTC.

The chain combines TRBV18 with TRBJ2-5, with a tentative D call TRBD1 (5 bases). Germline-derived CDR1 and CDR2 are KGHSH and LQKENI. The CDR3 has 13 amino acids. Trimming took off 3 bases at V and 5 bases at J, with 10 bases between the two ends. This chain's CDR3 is CASSPTVRETQYF. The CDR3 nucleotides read TGTGCCAGCTCACCGACAGTTAGGGAGACCCAGTACTTC.

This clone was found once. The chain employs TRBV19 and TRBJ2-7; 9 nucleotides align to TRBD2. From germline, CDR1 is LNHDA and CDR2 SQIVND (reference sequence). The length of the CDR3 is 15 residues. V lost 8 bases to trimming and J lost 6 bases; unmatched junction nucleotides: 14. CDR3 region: CASSWSGRSLSEQYF. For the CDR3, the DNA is TGTGCCAGTTCCTGGAGCGGGAGGTCTCTATCCGAGCAGTACTTC.

The CDR3 loop is CASSLRPSAYRAGYTF. For the CDR3, the DNA is TGTGCCAGCAGCTTACGCCCCTCGGCCTACCGGGCGGGCTACACCTTC. The V call is TRBV11-2, the J call TRBJ1-2; D gene unclear. Deletions cut 2 bases from V and 8 bases from J, with 21 bases between. The CDR3 sequence is 16 residues long. CDR1 is SGHAT, CDR2 FQNNGV, per germline.

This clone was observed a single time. The CDR3 sequence is CASSLWEETQYF. The CDR3 nucleotides are TGTGCCAGCAGCTTATGGGAAGAGACCCAGTACTTC. The chain joins TRBV7-9 to TRBJ2-5; D gene uncertain. CDR3 length: 12 residues. Germline V lookup: CDR1 SEHNR, CDR2 FQNEAQ (reference sequence). V shed 2 bases and J shed 3 bases, with 4 bases lying between them.

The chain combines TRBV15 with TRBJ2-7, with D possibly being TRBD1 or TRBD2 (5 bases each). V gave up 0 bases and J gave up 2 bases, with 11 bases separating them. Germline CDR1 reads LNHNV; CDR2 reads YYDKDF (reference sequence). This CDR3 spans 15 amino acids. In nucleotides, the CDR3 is TGTGCCACCAGCAGAGATCGGGGCAACACCTACGAGCAGTACTTC. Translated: CATSRDRGNTYEQYF. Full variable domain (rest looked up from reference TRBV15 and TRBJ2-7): DAMVIQNPRYQVTQFGKPVTLSCSQTLNHNVMYWYQQKSSQAPKLLFHYYDKDFNNEADTPDNFQSRRPNTSFCFLDIRSPGLGDTAMYLCATSRDRGNTYEQYFGPGTRLTVT.

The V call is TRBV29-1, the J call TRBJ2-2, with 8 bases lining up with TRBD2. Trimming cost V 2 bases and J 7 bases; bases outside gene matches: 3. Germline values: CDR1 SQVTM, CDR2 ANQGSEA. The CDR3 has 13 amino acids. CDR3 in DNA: TGCAGCGTTGAATCGGGAGGGAACGGGGAGCTGTTTTTT. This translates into CSVESGGNGELFF.

CDR3 in amino acids: CASSFRAGNTIYF. Written as DNA, the CDR3 is TGTGCCAGCAGTTTCAGGGCTGGAAACACCATATATTTT. V is TRBV12-3 or TRBV12-4 and J is TRBJ1-3; D is perhaps TRBD1 (5 bases). Between the trimmed V and J ends, which lost 3 bases and 2 bases, there was a span of 5 bases. The CDR3 is made up of 13 amino acids.

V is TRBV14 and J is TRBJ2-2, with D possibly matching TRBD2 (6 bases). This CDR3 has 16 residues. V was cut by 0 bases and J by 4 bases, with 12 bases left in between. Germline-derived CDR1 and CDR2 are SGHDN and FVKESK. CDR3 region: CASSQDFGGITGELFF. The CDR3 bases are TGTGCCAGCAGCCAAGATTTTGGGGGGATCACCGGGGAGCTGTTTTTT.

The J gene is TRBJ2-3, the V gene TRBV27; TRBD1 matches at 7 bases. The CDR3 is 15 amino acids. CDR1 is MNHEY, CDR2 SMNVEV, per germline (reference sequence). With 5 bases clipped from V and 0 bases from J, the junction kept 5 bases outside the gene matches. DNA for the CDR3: TGTGCCAGCAGTCAATGGACAGGCAGCACAGATACGCAGTATTTT. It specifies CASSQWTGSTDTQYF.

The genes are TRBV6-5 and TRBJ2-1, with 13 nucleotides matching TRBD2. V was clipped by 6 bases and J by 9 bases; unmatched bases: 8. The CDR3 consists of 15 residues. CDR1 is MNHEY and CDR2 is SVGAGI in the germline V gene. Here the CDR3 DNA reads TGTGCCAGCAGCCCGGGACTAGCGGGACCGTCTGAGCAGTTCTTC. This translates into CASSPGLAGPSEQFF.

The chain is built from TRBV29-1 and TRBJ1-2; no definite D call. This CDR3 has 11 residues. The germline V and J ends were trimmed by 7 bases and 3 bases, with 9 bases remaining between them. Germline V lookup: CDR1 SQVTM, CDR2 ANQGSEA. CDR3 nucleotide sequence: TGCAGCGGGACCGGCTACTATGGCTACACCTTC. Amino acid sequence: CSGTGYYGYTF. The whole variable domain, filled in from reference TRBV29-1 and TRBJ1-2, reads SAVISQKPSRDICQRGTSLTIQCQVDSQVTMMFWYRQQPGQSLTLIATANQGSEATYESGFVIDKFPISRPNLTFSTLTVSNMSPEDSSIYLCSGTGYYGYTFGSGTRLTVV.

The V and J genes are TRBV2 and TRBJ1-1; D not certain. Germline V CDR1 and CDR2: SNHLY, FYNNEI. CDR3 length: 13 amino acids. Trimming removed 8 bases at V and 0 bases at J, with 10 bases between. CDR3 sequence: CASVGPLNTEAFF. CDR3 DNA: TGTGCCAGCGTCGGGCCGCTGAACACTGAAGCTTTCTTT.

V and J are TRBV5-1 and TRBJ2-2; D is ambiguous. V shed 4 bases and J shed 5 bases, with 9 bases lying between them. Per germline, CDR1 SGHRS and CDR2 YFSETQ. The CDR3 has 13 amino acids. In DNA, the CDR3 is TGCGCCAGCAGCCGTGGAAGGACCGGGGAGCTGTTTTTT. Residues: CASSRGRTGELFF.